The 21 T cell receptor beta chains in this list originate from one sample, sequenced in a study of post-analysis software for immune sequencing data. Findings of the study overall: The five TRBV segments detected at higher frequency in patients than in controls included TRBV5-6, TRBV5-1 and TRBV20-1.

These TCRs' antigens remain unknown. Unique molecular identifiers were built into the TCR beta cDNA libraries. From the PCR reads, TCRdb called clonotypes with MiXCR, one entry per CDR3 protein. The table lists hundreds of thousands of distinct CDR3 sequences, 55% to 60% of them singletons. Input material: blood. These receptor sequences come from a girl aged 2 to 9 with multiple sclerosis.

The CDR3, as DNA: TGCAGTGCTAGTTGGCTAGCGGGGGAAGATACGCAGTATTTT. It encodes CSASWLAGEDTQYF. The V call is TRBV20-1, the J call TRBJ2-3; 10 nucleotides align to TRBD2. J gave up 5 bases and V 3 bases, and 5 bases lay outside the gene matches. The germline V gene has CDR1 DFQATT and CDR2 SNEGSKA (reference sequence). CDR3 length: 14 amino acids.

This clonotype was seen a few times. In DNA form, the CDR3 reads TGTGCCAGCAGCCAAAAAGGGACAGTGATCACAGATACGCAGTATTTT. This sequence encodes CASSQKGTVITDTQYF. The V gene is TRBV4-2, the J gene TRBJ2-3; 7 bases map to TRBD1. Germline assignment: CDR1 LGHNA and CDR2 YNFKEQ. The V gene end was trimmed by 2 bases and the J gene end by 2 bases; junction bases not matched to a gene: 7. The CDR3 runs to 16 residues.

This chain links TRBV7-6 with TRBJ2-5; TRBD2 is a possible D gene (7 bases). This CDR3 has 15 amino acids. V was clipped by 2 bases and J by 2 bases, with 12 bases between them. The germline CDR1 and CDR2 sequences are SGHVS and FNYEAQ. CDR3 sequence: CASSLRGAGQETQYF. In DNA, the CDR3 is TGTGCCAGCAGCTTACGGGGGGCTGGACAAGAGACCCAGTACTTC.

The chain carries TRBV20-1 and TRBJ2-7, with TRBD1 identical over 8 bases. This CDR3 contains 14 residues. In germline, CDR1 is DFQATT, CDR2 SNEGSKA (reference sequence). V shed 2 bases, J shed 6 bases, and the junction held 9 bases outside the gene matches. Here the CDR3 reads CSARPGQGSSEQYF. CDR3 in DNA: TGCAGTGCTAGACCTGGACAGGGCAGCTCCGAGCAGTACTTC.

This rearrangement joins TRBV4-1 to TRBJ2-3; D may be TRBD2 (5 bases). Looked up from germline, CDR1 is MGHRA and CDR2 is YSYEKL. V lost 1 base, J lost 4 bases, and 12 bases lay in between. The CDR3 has 15 residues. CDR3 DNA: TGCGCCAGCAGCCAAGTGCACCTAGCCGCAGATACGCAGTATTTT. As protein: CASSQVHLAADTQYF.

This chain joins TRBV7-9 and TRBJ2-1; D could derive from TRBD1 or TRBD2 (5 bases each). Deletions cut 8 bases from V and 4 bases from J, with 15 bases between. Germline V CDR1 and CDR2: SEHNR, FQNEAQ (reference sequence). The CDR3 is 14 amino acids. CDR3 coding DNA: TGTGCCAGCCTATCTCTGGGACCGTACAATGAGCAGTTCTTC. Its translation: CASLSLGPYNEQFF.

In its sample, this clonotype was seen a few times. V is TRBV10-3 and J is TRBJ2-3; 12 nucleotides align to TRBD2. The germline V gene encodes CDR1 ENHRY and CDR2 SYGVKD. The junction had 4 bases not matched to a gene; V was cut back by 3 bases and J by 0 bases. This CDR3 contains 17 residues. DNA for the CDR3: TGTGCCATCAGTGACTTACTAGCGGGGGGTAGCACAGATACGCAGTATTTT. Its protein is CAISDLLAGGSTDTQYF.

CDR3 protein: CASSWDRDGGYTF. The CDR3 nucleotides read TGTGCCAGCAGCTGGGACAGGGATGGGGGCTACACCTTC. The chain employs TRBV3-1 and TRBJ1-2; TRBD1 agrees at 9 bases. Germline values: CDR1 LGHDT, CDR2 YNNKEL (reference sequence). The CDR3 is 13 amino acids. Trimming took 5 bases from V and 8 from J; bases not matched to a gene: 6.

The V gene is TRBV7-2, the J gene TRBJ1-2, with a possible D match to TRBD1 (5 bases). Germline CDR1 and CDR2: SGHTA and FQGNSA. V lost 1 base, J lost 3 bases, and 15 bases lay in between. The CDR3 runs 16 residues. The CDR3 is CASSLEGAGSDYGYTF. The CDR3 DNA reads TGTGCCAGCAGCTTAGAAGGGGCGGGCTCGGACTATGGCTACACCTTC.

The chain has TRBV20-1 and TRBJ2-7; a possible D gene is TRBD2 (5 bases). Germline V gives CDR1 DFQATT, CDR2 SNEGSKA (reference sequence). The CDR3 has 14 residues. Trimming left V 5 bases short and J 2 bases short, with 16 bases between. The CDR3 nucleotides are TGCAGTGCTTCGAGCGGTCTCTCGGCCTACGAGCAGTACTTC. Its protein is CSASSGLSAYEQYF.

The genes are TRBV7-2 and TRBJ2-4; possible D gene TRBD2, 5 bases. V lost 5 bases and J lost 9, with 14 bases in between. CDR1 and CDR2 from the germline V gene are SGHTA and FQGNSA. The CDR3 contains 13 residues. Here the CDR3 reads CASSLPGDSIQYF. The CDR3, as DNA: TGTGCCAGCAGCCTCCCCGGGGATAGCATTCAGTACTTC.

The V call is TRBV15, the J call TRBJ1-4; possible D gene TRBD1, 5 bases. The V end lost 1 base, the J end lost 8 bases, and 14 bases lay between the germline ends. Germline CDR1 reads LNHNV; CDR2 reads YYDKDF (reference sequence). This CDR3 region has 15 residues. The CDR3 DNA is TGTGCCACCAGCAGAGTAGGTCAGGGCGGCGAAAAACTGTTTTTT. It is translated as CATSRVGQGGEKLFF.

The chain carries TRBV12-3 or TRBV12-4 and TRBJ2-1; perhaps D is TRBD1 or TRBD2 (5 bases each). The germline V and J ends were trimmed by 7 bases and 9 bases, with 13 bases remaining between them. The CDR3 spans 12 residues. DNA for the CDR3: TGTGCCAGCACCAGATTTGGGGGTGAGCAGTTCTTC. This sequence encodes CASTRFGGEQFF.

This clonotype has a single count. This rearrangement joins TRBV5-1 to TRBJ2-1; tentatively, D is TRBD2 (5 bases). The germline V and J ends were trimmed by 2 bases and 6 bases, with 9 bases remaining between them. Germline values: CDR1 SGHRS, CDR2 YFSETQ. The CDR3 totals 13 residues. The CDR3 nucleotides read TGCGCCAGCAGCTTACGGACTTTCAATGAGCAGTTCTTC. Translation gives CASSLRTFNEQFF.

The chain joins TRBV11-2 to TRBJ2-7; 8 bases line up with TRBD2. Germline trimming cut 4 bases from V and 3 bases from J; bases unmatched to any gene: 8. Germline assignment: CDR1 SGHAT and CDR2 FQNNGV. The CDR3 sequence is 15 residues long. This CDR3 reads CASSSISGRYYEQYF. The CDR3 DNA follows: TGTGCCAGCAGCTCCATAAGCGGGAGATACTACGAGCAGTACTTC.

The rearrangement uses TRBV4-1 and TRBJ2-3; D is ambiguous. The germline gives CDR1 MGHRA, CDR2 YSYEKL. V shed 2 bases and J shed 6 bases, with 18 bases lying between them. The CDR3 consists of 16 residues. The CDR3 DNA is TGCGCCAGCAGCCAACCCGGACGGTGTATTAGGGATACGCAGTATTTT. Protein sequence: CASSQPGRCIRDTQYF.

The chain joins TRBV12-3 or TRBV12-4 to TRBJ1-1, with 9 bases lining up with TRBD1. The J segment lost 4 bases and the V segment lost 5 bases, leaving 5 bases of the junction unmatched. The CDR3 has 14 residues. The CDR3 here is CASSLTGGVTEAFF. CDR3 nucleotide sequence: TGTGCCAGCAGTCTGACAGGGGGGGTCACTGAAGCTTTCTTT.

The table lists this clonotype with a few counts. This sequence joins TRBV12-3 or TRBV12-4 and TRBJ2-5, with D uncertain. The V end lost 7 bases, the J end lost 0 bases, and 6 bases lay between the germline ends. This CDR3 contains 12 residues. In DNA form, the CDR3 reads TGTGCCAGCATCGGGTACCAAGAGACCCAGTACTTC. This gives the protein CASIGYQETQYF.

Remarks on this clonotype: A junction end diverges from the germline sequence, so it may reflect a read error. This chain uses TRBV5-1 with TRBJ2-7; D ambiguous. The CDR3 extends over 13 amino acids. Germline CDR1 and CDR2: SGHRS and YFSETQ. The CDR3 DNA follows: TGCGCCAGCCGCTTGGGTGGTTTCGACGAGCAGTACTTC. Encoded protein: CASRLGGFDEQYF.

This clonotype was detected only a few times. This sequence joins TRBV7-2 and TRBJ2-2; D assignment may be TRBD1 or TRBD2 (6 bases each). Trimming stripped 1 base from V and 1 base from J, with 10 bases between. Germline loops: CDR1 SGHTA, CDR2 FQGNSA. CDR3 length equals 16 residues. CDR3 nucleotides: TGTGCCAGCAGCTTAGTCGGGGGCCAGAACACCGGGGAGCTGTTTTTT. Protein product: CASSLVGGQNTGELFF.

The chain couples TRBV12-3 or TRBV12-4 to TRBJ1-1; 10 bases agree with TRBD1. With 1 base clipped from V and 5 bases from J, the junction kept 7 bases outside the gene matches. CDR3 length: 16 residues. CDR3 DNA: TGTGCCAGCAGTTTAGGGACAGGGGGGGAATGGACTGAAGCTTTCTTT. This encodes CASSLGTGGEWTEAFF.